One and the same sample provided the 21 T cell receptor beta chains below, sequenced in a study of identical twins. MiXCR, run by TCRdb on the 5' RACE reads, gives a single entry per CDR3 protein. The sample yields 500,000 or so distinct CDR3 sequences, 22% seen once. The sample was also linked to a second study, of T cells expressing NK-cell markers.

The sequenced sample consisted of CD4+ T cells sorted from blood. These receptors all come from a woman between 18 and 30 years old in good health.

This clonotype was observed at least ten times. V gene TRBV12-3 or TRBV12-4 combines with J gene TRBJ1-6, with D perhaps matching TRBD1 (5 bases). CDR3 length: 15 amino acids. Trimming stripped 5 bases from V and 3 bases from J, with 11 bases between. The CDR3 sequence: CASSPGANYNSPLHF. Here the CDR3 DNA reads TGTGCCAGCAGTCCCGGGGCTAACTATAATTCACCCCTCCACTTT.

This clonotype was seen at least ten times. DNA of the CDR3: TGTGCCAGCAGCACCTACGGGACTAGCGGCGAGCAGTACTTC. Translation: CASSTYGTSGEQYF. The chain uses TRBV7-9 and TRBJ2-7; 11 nucleotides match TRBD2. The CDR3 loop spans 14 amino acids. Per the germline V gene, CDR1 is SEHNR and CDR2 is FQNEAQ (reference sequence). V was pared by 5 bases and J by 6 bases, with 6 bases of the junction left unmatched.

This clonotype was counted between two and nine times. The V and J genes are TRBV20-1 and TRBJ2-1, with 14 bases fitting TRBD2. Germline V gives CDR1 DFQATT, CDR2 SNEGSKA (reference sequence). The CDR3 contains 16 residues. The ends lost 2 bases at V and 5 bases at J; junction bases unmatched: 5. The CDR3 is CSARPPGLAGDNEQFF. DNA of the CDR3: TGCAGTGCTAGACCCCCGGGACTAGCGGGGGACAATGAGCAGTTCTTC.

The rearrangement links TRBV5-6 to TRBJ1-1; no clear D. Trimming cost V 2 bases and J 5 bases, with 7 bases left between them. Germline V gene sequence: CDR1 SGHDT, CDR2 YYEEEE. The CDR3 extends over 12 amino acids. CDR3: CASSFATTEAFF. In DNA form, the CDR3 reads TGTGCCAGCAGCTTTGCCACGACTGAAGCTTTCTTT.

This sequence joins TRBV5-1 and TRBJ1-6, with no clear D. Trimming removed 0 bases from V and 6 bases from J, with 19 bases in between. There are 18 residues in the CDR3. Germline V gene data show CDR1 as SGHRS and CDR2 as YFSETQ. CDR3 residues: CASSLGADRTSTNSPLHF. The CDR3 region has the DNA TGCGCCAGCAGCTTGGGCGCGGACCGAACCTCTACTAATTCACCCCTCCACTTT.

This clonotype was counted a few times. The genes are TRBV29-1 and TRBJ2-5; 8 bases align to TRBD1. CDR1 is SQVTM and CDR2 is ANQGSEA in the germline V gene. The CDR3 loop spans 12 amino acids. Germline trimming cut 7 bases from V and 2 bases from J; bases unmatched to any gene: 3. The CDR3 spells CSAHRGQETQYF. CDR3 nucleotides: TGCAGCGCACACAGGGGGCAAGAGACCCAGTACTTC.

The sample holds a few counts of this clonotype. The V and J genes are TRBV20-1 and TRBJ2-7; no clear D. Between the trimmed V and J ends, which lost 3 bases and 7 bases, there was a span of 22 bases. This CDR3 spans 15 amino acids. Germline CDR1 is DFQATT and CDR2 is SNEGSKA (reference sequence). CDR3 residues: CSASEKGFSHFEQYF. CDR3 sequence (DNA): TGCAGTGCTAGTGAGAAGGGATTCTCACATTTTGAGCAGTACTTC.

The rearrangement links TRBV4-2 to TRBJ2-5; perhaps TRBD1 as D (5 bases). This CDR3 has 16 residues. The germline V gene has CDR1 LGHNA and CDR2 YNFKEQ. Trimming left V 1 base short and J 2 bases short, with 14 bases between. CDR3 bases: TGTGCCAGCAGCCAAGTTTCGGTAGGACAACAAGAGACCCAGTACTTC. This sequence encodes CASSQVSVGQQETQYF.

The DNA of the CDR3 is TGTGCCAGCGGCCCGGGACTAGTTCACGAGCAGTACTTC. Its translation: CASGPGLVHEQYF. The rearrangement links TRBV11-2 to TRBJ2-7; 8 nucleotides agree with TRBD2. This CDR3 spans 13 amino acids. V shed 8 bases and J 5 bases; nucleotides not matched to a gene: 8. Germline CDR1 reads SGHAT; CDR2 reads FQNNGV.

The rearrangement uses TRBV3-1 and TRBJ1-1; D is undetermined. The germline CDR1 and CDR2 sequences are LGHDT and YNNKEL (reference sequence). The CDR3 totals 15 residues. V shed 5 bases and J shed 0 bases, with 13 bases lying between them. Here the CDR3 DNA reads TGTGCCAGCAGCGATCATGGGAGCGTGAACACTGAAGCTTTCTTT. Encoded protein: CASSDHGSVNTEAFF.

The chain carries TRBV10-3 and TRBJ2-1, with D unresolved. Germline-derived CDR1 and CDR2 are ENHRY and SYGVKD. The V gene lost 0 bases and the J gene lost 9 bases, with 9 bases spanning the gap. This CDR3 is 13 amino acids long. The CDR3 spells CAISESRATEQFF. CDR3 bases: TGTGCCATCAGTGAGTCGCGAGCCACTGAGCAGTTCTTC.

This clonotype was counted a few times. V gene TRBV20-1 combines with J gene TRBJ2-5, with 11 nucleotides matching TRBD1. Looked up from germline, CDR1 is DFQATT and CDR2 is SNEGSKA (reference sequence). The CDR3 is 15 amino acids. V lost 5 bases to trimming and J lost 5 bases; unmatched junction nucleotides: 10. The CDR3 DNA sequence: TGCAGTGCTTACCCCCGGGACAGGGGGTTGGAGACCCAGTACTTC. Translated, it gives CSAYPRDRGLETQYF.

V usage is TRBV12-3 or TRBV12-4 and J usage is TRBJ1-6; D call uncertain. CDR3 length equals 14 residues. V was pared by 3 bases and J by 5 bases, with 8 bases between. The CDR3 loop reads CASSFGVHNSPLHF. In DNA form, the CDR3 reads TGTGCCAGCAGTTTTGGGGTACATAATTCACCCCTCCACTTT.

This chain uses TRBV3-1 with TRBJ2-7, with TRBD2 matching over 8 bases. This CDR3 contains 13 residues. J gave up 2 bases and V 7 bases, and 4 bases lay outside the gene matches. Germline CDR1 LGHDT, CDR2 YNNKEL (reference sequence). The CDR3 DNA is TGTGCCAGCACCCAGCGGGGGACCTACGAGCAGTACTTC. It encodes CASTQRGTYEQYF.

This clonotype was seen a few times. The V and J genes are TRBV7-9 and TRBJ1-2; D not resolved. Trimming cost V 5 bases and J 6 bases, with 13 bases left between them. The CDR3 contains 13 residues. Germline V gives CDR1 SEHNR, CDR2 FQNEAQ (reference sequence). The CDR3 is CASSPQRGDGYTF. DNA of the CDR3: TGTGCCAGCAGCCCCCAAAGAGGCGATGGCTACACCTTC. Full variable domain (missing parts from reference TRBV7-9 and TRBJ1-2): DTGVSQNPRHKITKRGQNVTFRCDPISEHNRLYWYRQTLGQGPEFLTYFQNEAQLEKSRLLSDRFSAERPKGSFSTLEIQRTEQGDSAMYLCASSPQRGDGYTFGSGTRLTVV.

The rearrangement links TRBV7-3 to TRBJ2-3, with D possibly being TRBD2 (5 bases). The CDR3 sequence is 14 residues long. CDR1 SGHTA and CDR2 FQGTGA come from the germline V gene. Trimming removed 3 bases at V and 2 bases at J, with 9 bases between. The CDR3 sequence is CASSLSRDTDTQYF. The CDR3, as DNA: TGTGCCAGCAGCTTGTCCCGGGACACAGATACGCAGTATTTT.

The chain uses TRBV6-2 or TRBV6-3 and TRBJ2-3; a weak D match, TRBD2 (5 bases). The germline gives CDR1 MNHEY, CDR2 SVGEGT. There are 14 residues in the CDR3. Trimming stripped 10 bases from V and 6 bases from J, with 20 bases between. DNA of the CDR3: TGTGCCACCCTAAAGGTGGGAGCCGGGGATACGCAGTATTTT. Residues: CATLKVGAGDTQYF.

The chain recombines TRBV6-6 with TRBJ2-1; tentatively, D is TRBD2 (5 bases). Germline loops: CDR1 MNHNY, CDR2 SVGAGI (reference sequence). CDR3 size: 13 residues. Trimming removed 8 bases at V and 4 bases at J, with 12 bases between. The CDR3 DNA sequence: TGTGCCAGCGGGGAACGGACTTACAATGAGCAGTTCTTC. It yields the protein CASGERTYNEQFF.

This sequence joins TRBV5-1 and TRBJ2-7, with 9 nucleotides matching TRBD2. There are 15 residues in the CDR3. Germline CDR1 SGHRS, CDR2 YFSETQ. V was clipped by 4 bases and J by 0 bases; unmatched bases: 5. Written as DNA, the CDR3 is TGCGCCAGCAGCATTAGCGGGGGCGCCTCCTACGAGCAGTACTTC. This encodes CASSISGGASYEQYF.

This clonotype occurred once. The chain joins TRBV7-9 to TRBJ2-3, with D possibly TRBD2 on 5 matching bases. The CDR3 is 15 residues long. Trimming left V 4 bases short and J 1 base short, with 12 bases between. Germline V CDR1 and CDR2: SEHNR, FQNEAQ (reference sequence). CDR3 nucleotide sequence: TGTGCCAGCAGCTCGAACACAGCGGGCACAGATACGCAGTATTTT. Amino acids: CASSSNTAGTDTQYF.

On this clonotype: Compared with germline, one end of the junction differs, possibly owing to a read error. This rearrangement joins TRBV7-7 to TRBJ2-1; 10 bases are a match to TRBD2. This CDR3 has 17 amino acids. Germline lookup yields CDR1 SSHAT and CDR2 FNYEAQ (reference sequence). In DNA, the CDR3 is TGTGCTAGCAGCCCCCGATCCGGGACTAGCGCCTACAATGAGCAGTTCTTC. Translation: CASSPRSGTSAYNEQFF.